This T cell receptor beta chain was sequenced during a study of T cell responses to AZD1222 COVID-19 vaccine. Clones were read by immunoSEQ multiplex PCR, and TCRdb kept only the in-frame ones, dropping some. The table has under 140,000 clones, nearly 90% seen once. J gave up 2 bases and V 7 bases, and 5 bases lay outside the gene matches. Germline CDR1 SGHAT, CDR2 FQDESV (reference sequence). The CDR3 extends over 13 amino acids. This clone has a single count. Its target is unknown. Broader study findings: Mostly white British, mostly female donors; authors suggested clonal diversity may be underestimated. Unmutated variant regions are reportedly the target of nearly half of TCRs that are spike-specific. Only a handful of AZD1222 recipients were seropositive at baseline.

The chain recombines TRBV11-1 with TRBJ2-7; TRBD1 aligns across 7 bases. This clonotype was sampled from an adult in good health. This specimen was peripheral blood, taken on day 0 of AZD1222 vaccination. The CDR3 sequence is CASKGAAAYEQYF. The CDR3 coding sequence is TGTGCCAGCAAGGGGGCAGCGGCCTACGAGCAGTACTTC.